This entry lists 20 T cell receptor beta chains sequenced from one sample in a study of OX40 agonist ivuxolimab in advanced cancers. The data were produced by immunoSEQ multiplex PCR, yet TCRdb's version contains in-frame clones alone and is incomplete. This table has some 57,000 clones, about 90% appearing once. This specimen was CD4+ or CD8+ T cells sorted from blood, taken in a trial of the OX40 agonist ivuxolimab. Receptor source: an adult with an advanced solid tumor such as melanoma, head and neck, liver or kidney cancer.

Only one count was recorded for this clone. The CDR3 DNA reads as TGCGCCAGCAGCTTTTGGGGACAGAGGGGCACAGATACGCAGTATTTT. The encoded protein is CASSFWGQRGTDTQYF. The chain has TRBV5-1 and TRBJ2-3; the match to TRBD1 covers 7 bases. V lost 2 bases, J lost 1 base, and 7 bases stayed unmatched. Germline V lookup: CDR1 SGHRS, CDR2 YFSETQ. The CDR3 covers 16 residues. Full variable domain (outside the CDR3, taken from reference TRBV5-1 and TRBJ2-3): KAGVTQTPRYLIKTRGQQVTLSCSPISGHRSVSWYQQTPGQGLQFLFEYFSETQRNKGNFPGRFSGRQFSNSRSEMNVSTLELGDSALYLCASSFWGQRGTDTQYFGPGTRLTVL.

The rearrangement joins TRBV2 to TRBJ2-7, with D uncertain. The V end was cut by 5 bases, the J end by 0 bases, with 14 bases between. The CDR3 runs to 15 residues. Germline V gene data show CDR1 as SNHLY and CDR2 as FYNNEI. The CDR3 is CASSLDGPSSYEQYF. The CDR3, as DNA: TGTGCCAGCAGTTTGGACGGGCCCAGCTCCTACGAGCAGTACTTC.

This chain links TRBV5-6 with TRBJ2-7; TRBD2 agrees at 9 bases. The CDR3 length is 16 residues. The germline V gene has CDR1 SGHDT and CDR2 YYEEEE. V trimming: 0 bases; J trimming: 0 bases; junction bases outside the gene matches: 4. This CDR3 is CASSLDLAGASYEQYF. In DNA, the CDR3 is TGTGCCAGCAGCTTGGATTTAGCGGGGGCCTCCTACGAGCAGTACTTC.

This sequence joins TRBV4-2 and TRBJ1-3; D uncertain. Trimming took off 4 bases at V and 0 bases at J, with 13 bases between the two ends. CDR1 is LGHNA, CDR2 YNFKEQ, per germline. This CDR3 region has 16 residues. The CDR3 DNA follows: TGTGCCAGCAGCCCCTCGGCGATGAGCTCTGGAAACACCATATATTTT. It translates to CASSPSAMSSGNTIYF.

The chain employs TRBV6-4 and TRBJ2-1, with 7 bases that match TRBD2. The CDR3 extends over 17 amino acids. In germline, CDR1 is MRHNA, CDR2 SNTAGT. J was trimmed by 0 bases and V by 2 bases; bases with no gene match: 7. The CDR3 DNA reads as TGTGCCAGCAGTGACGATAGCGGGCCCTACTCCTACAATGAGCAGTTCTTC. Encoded protein: CASSDDSGPYSYNEQFF.

The chain carries TRBV19 and TRBJ2-7, with 8 nucleotides matching TRBD2. Losses at the gene ends were 3 bases for V and 4 bases for J; bases not matched to a gene: 8. Germline V gene sequence: CDR1 LNHDA, CDR2 SQIVND (reference sequence). CDR3 length: 15 residues. CDR3 coding DNA: TGTGCCAGTAGTATTGCCGGGAGGGCCATTTACGAGCAGTACTTC. It encodes CASSIAGRAIYEQYF.

The CDR3, as DNA: TGTGCCACAGAGCCCCGGACACCAGAATCATACTATGGCTACACCTTC. Protein product: CATEPRTPESYYGYTF. The chain couples TRBV28 to TRBJ1-2; possibly TRBD1 for D (5 bases). CDR1 and CDR2 (germline): MDHEN, SYDVKM. The V gene lost 10 bases and the J gene lost 3 bases, with 24 bases spanning the gap. The CDR3 extends over 16 amino acids.

The J gene is TRBJ1-5, the V gene TRBV2, with TRBD1 identical over 7 bases. The CDR3 has 14 residues. Trimming took 4 bases from V and 4 from J; bases not matched to a gene: 4. Germline CDR1 is SNHLY and CDR2 is FYNNEI. CDR3 amino acids: CASSADRRNQPQHF. CDR3 sequence (DNA): TGTGCCAGCAGTGCGGACAGGCGGAATCAGCCCCAGCATTTT.

This clone was observed a few times. V gene TRBV5-1 combines with J gene TRBJ1-5; D unclear. Trimming took off 4 bases at V and 1 base at J, with 9 bases between the two ends. Germline V gene lookup returns CDR1 SGHRS and CDR2 YFSETQ. The CDR3 is 14 amino acids. CDR3 residues: CASSPDESNQPQHF. Written as DNA, the CDR3 is TGCGCCAGCAGCCCAGATGAGAGCAATCAGCCCCAGCATTTT.

This clone was seen once. The V call is TRBV6-5, the J call TRBJ1-2, with a weak D call TRBD1 (6 bases). Per germline, CDR1 MNHEY and CDR2 SVGAGI. There are 16 residues in the CDR3. Trimming took 2 bases from V and 6 from J, leaving 19 bases between them. CDR3: CASSYGGHRVGDGYTF. CDR3 DNA sequence: TGTGCCAGCAGTTACGGGGGTCACAGGGTAGGGGATGGCTACACCTTC.

This chain links TRBV2 with TRBJ1-5, with D possibly being TRBD1 (6 bases). V was shortened by 6 bases and J by 0 bases, with 12 bases between the two germline ends. CDR1 and CDR2 (germline): SNHLY, FYNNEI. The CDR3 loop spans 15 amino acids. CDR3 bases: TGTGCCAGCAGCGACGAGGGGGATAGCAATCAGCCCCAGCATTTT. Translating gives CASSDEGDSNQPQHF.

DNA for the CDR3: TGTGCCAGCACCCCCTCTTTCGGGGCAAGAGGGGCCAACGTCCTGACTTTC. As protein: CASTPSFGARGANVLTF. The chain carries TRBV11-1 and TRBJ2-6; D assignment may be TRBD1 or TRBD2 (5 bases each). The CDR3 is 17 residues long. The ends were cut back, 7 bases at V and 4 bases at J, with 20 bases in the middle. Per germline, CDR1 SGHAT and CDR2 FQDESV (reference sequence).

About this clone itself: One junction end disagrees with the germline gene, perhaps due to a read error. The chain combines TRBV7-3 with TRBJ1-3; D ambiguous. The CDR3 has 13 residues. The germline CDR1 and CDR2 sequences are SGHTA and FQGTGA. The CDR3 sequence is CASSSGPGSTIYF. Written as DNA, the CDR3 is TGTGCCAGCAGCTCGGGCCCTGGAAGCACCATATATTTT. Full variable domain (rest looked up from reference TRBV7-3 and TRBJ1-3): GAGVSQTPSNKVTEKGKYVELRCDPISGHTALYWYRQSLGQGPEFLIYFQGTGAADDSGLPNDRFFAVRPEGSVSTLKIQRTERGDSAVYLCASSSGPGSTIYFGEGSWLTVV.

V usage is TRBV21-1 and J usage is TRBJ1-2. TRBV21-1 is reported as a pseudogene. CDR3 length: 14 amino acids. The CDR3 loop reads CASCAWPTNYGYTF. The DNA for the CDR3 is TGTGCCAGCTGCGCGTGGCCCACTAACTATGGCTACACCTTC.

The genes are TRBV10-2 and TRBJ2-7; D might be TRBD1 or TRBD2, each matching 5 bases. Looked up from germline, CDR1 is WSHSY and CDR2 is SAAADI. The CDR3 is made up of 15 amino acids. Trimming took 4 bases from V and 0 from J, leaving 13 bases between them. CDR3 in DNA: TGCGCCAGCAGTGTAGGGGTTGGAGGCTCCTACGAGCAGTACTTC. Encoded protein: CASSVGVGGSYEQYF.

The rearrangement links TRBV27 to TRBJ2-2; the D is unclear. Trimming took off 4 bases at V and 6 bases at J, with 6 bases between the two ends. CDR3 length: 12 residues. Germline values: CDR1 MNHEY, CDR2 SMNVEV (reference sequence). The CDR3 sequence: CASSSTSGELFF. In nucleotides, the CDR3 is TGTGCCAGCAGTTCCACCTCCGGGGAGCTGTTTTTT.

V and J are TRBV18 and TRBJ1-1; 7 nucleotides line up with TRBD1. The CDR3 is 14 amino acids. J lost 5 bases, V lost 4 bases, and 7 bases had no gene match. Germline V lookup: CDR1 KGHSH, CDR2 LQKENI. The CDR3 reads CASSQQGRDTEAFF. For the CDR3, the DNA is TGTGCCAGCTCACAACAGGGGAGGGATACTGAAGCTTTCTTT.

V and J are TRBV5-5 and TRBJ2-5; weak D call: TRBD1 (7 bases). Trimming stripped 4 bases from V and 4 bases from J, with 17 bases between. There are 15 residues in the CDR3. Germline loops: CDR1 SGHKS, CDR2 YYEKEE (reference sequence). This CDR3 reads CASSNKTGEAETQYF. The CDR3 DNA sequence: TGTGCCAGCAGCAACAAAACAGGGGAGGCAGAGACCCAGTACTTC.

The chain links TRBV2 to TRBJ2-1; D could derive from TRBD1 or TRBD2 (5 bases each). The CDR3 is 15 residues long. The germline CDR1 and CDR2 sequences are SNHLY and FYNNEI. Trimming removed 4 bases from V and 4 bases from J, with 14 bases in between. CDR3 protein: CASSGGAAEYNEQFF. CDR3 in DNA: TGTGCCAGCAGTGGAGGGGCTGCAGAATACAATGAGCAGTTCTTC.

V and J are TRBV19 and TRBJ1-1; D is ambiguous. Germline-derived CDR1 and CDR2 are LNHDA and SQIVND (reference sequence). The V gene lost 5 bases and the J gene lost 0 bases, with 10 bases spanning the gap. CDR3 length: 14 residues. The CDR3: CASSPRRLNTEAFF. As DNA, the CDR3 is TGTGCCAGTAGTCCGCGAAGGTTGAACACTGAAGCTTTCTTT.